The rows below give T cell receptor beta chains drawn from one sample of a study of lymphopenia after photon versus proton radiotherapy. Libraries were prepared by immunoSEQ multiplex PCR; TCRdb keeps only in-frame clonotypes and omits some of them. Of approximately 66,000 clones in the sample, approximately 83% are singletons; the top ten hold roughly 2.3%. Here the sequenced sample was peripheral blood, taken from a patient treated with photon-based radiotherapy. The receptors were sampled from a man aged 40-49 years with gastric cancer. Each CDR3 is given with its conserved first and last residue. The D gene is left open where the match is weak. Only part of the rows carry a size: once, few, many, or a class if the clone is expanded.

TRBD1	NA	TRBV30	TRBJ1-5	CAWSDGTGGNQPQHF
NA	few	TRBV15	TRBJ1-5	CATSRENQPQHF
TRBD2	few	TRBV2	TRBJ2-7	CASSAGGRYEQYF
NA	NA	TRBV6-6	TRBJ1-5	CASIQDSYSNQPQHF
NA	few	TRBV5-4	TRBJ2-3	CASSQRGREGDTQYF
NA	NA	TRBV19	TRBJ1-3	CASAQTASSGNTIYF
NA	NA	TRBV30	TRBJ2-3	CAWSVGGGGDTQYF
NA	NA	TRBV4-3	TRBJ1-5	CASSQTTGNNQPQHF
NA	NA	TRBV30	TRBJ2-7	CAWSVRGGQGVHEQYF
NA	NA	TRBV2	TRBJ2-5	CASSEMGIGETQYF
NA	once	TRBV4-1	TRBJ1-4	CASSQDWDLANEKLFF
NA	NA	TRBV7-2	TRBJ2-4	CASSPHGKNIQYF
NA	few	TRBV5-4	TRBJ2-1	CASSLDSFGRGGNEQFF
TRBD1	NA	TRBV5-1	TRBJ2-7	CASSLAFSGQGNYEQYF
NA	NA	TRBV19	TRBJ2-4	CASSIRGQDKNIQYF
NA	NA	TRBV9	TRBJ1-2	CASRGTNYGYTF
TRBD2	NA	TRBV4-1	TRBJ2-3	CASSQDPGGGGTDTQYF
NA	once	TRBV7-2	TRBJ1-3	CASSWDGRSGNTIYF
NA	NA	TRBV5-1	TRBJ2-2	CASRLRTVNTGELFF
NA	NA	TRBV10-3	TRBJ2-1	CAISAGGPYNEQFF
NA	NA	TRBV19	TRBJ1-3	CASQMMTFGRRTIYF
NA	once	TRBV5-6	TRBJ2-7	CASSEGGYEQYF
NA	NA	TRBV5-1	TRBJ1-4	CASSLNSMNEKLFF
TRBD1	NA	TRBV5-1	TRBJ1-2	CASSRGQGAYGYTF
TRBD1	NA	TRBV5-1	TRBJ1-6	CASSPGTGDSPLHF
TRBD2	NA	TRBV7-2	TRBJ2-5	CASSLGLGGVETQYF
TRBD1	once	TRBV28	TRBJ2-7	CASSIGQGAAEQYF
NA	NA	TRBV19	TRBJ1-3	CATKGRTGNTIYF
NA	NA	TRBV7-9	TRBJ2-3	CASSQGSGGGTDTQYF
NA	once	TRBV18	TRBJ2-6	CASSPQSAYSGANVLTF
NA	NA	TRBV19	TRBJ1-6	CASSIKNSPLHF
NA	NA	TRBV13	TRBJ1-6	CASSPQGSNSPLHF
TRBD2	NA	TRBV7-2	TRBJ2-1	CASSPRERGNNEQFF
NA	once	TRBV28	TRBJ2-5	CASSLPPPPGEETQYF
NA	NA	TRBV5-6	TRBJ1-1	CASSLGQRRNTEAFF
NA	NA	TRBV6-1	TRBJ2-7	CASSGSLSSYEQYF
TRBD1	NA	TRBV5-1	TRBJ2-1	CASSLGTGTVSYNEQFF
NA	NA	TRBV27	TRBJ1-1	CASSFRTTDTEAFF
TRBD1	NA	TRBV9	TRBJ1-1	CASSDPDRGKAFF
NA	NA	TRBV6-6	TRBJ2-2	CASSYGQRGTGELFF
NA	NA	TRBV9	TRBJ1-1	CASSVPTEVAFF
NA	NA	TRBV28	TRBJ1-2	CASSLSGRVGGYTF
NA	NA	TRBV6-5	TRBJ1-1	CASTPAGSNTEAFF
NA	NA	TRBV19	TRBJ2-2	CASSMVLQATGELFF
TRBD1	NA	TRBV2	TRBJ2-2	CASSSRDRELNTGELFF
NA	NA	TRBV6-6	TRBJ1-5	CASTSGGGWGNQPQHF
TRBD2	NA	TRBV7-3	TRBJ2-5	CASSSKRGGTQYF
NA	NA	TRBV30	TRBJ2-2	CAWSGGATNTGELFF
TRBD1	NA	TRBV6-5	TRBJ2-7	CASRGTGESYF
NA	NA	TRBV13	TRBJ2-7	CASSSLGVAHYEQYF
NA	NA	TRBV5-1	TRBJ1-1	CASSQPAGEAFF
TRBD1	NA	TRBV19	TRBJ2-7	CASSTRLDRAQTYEQYF
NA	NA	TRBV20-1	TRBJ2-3	CSASGLGMRYF
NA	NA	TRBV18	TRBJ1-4	CAGRRSTNEKLFF